The present TCR beta chain was sequenced within a study of CD8 T cells in ankylosing spondylitis. With molecular barcodes, quantitative 5'-RACE was used to make the TCR beta libraries. TCRdb passed the 5' RACE reads through MiXCR, listing each CDR3 protein once. The table lists about 390,000 distinct CDR3 sequences, around 22% of them singletons. Study-level results: Within matched ankylosing spondylitis synovial fluid, disease-linked clones were reportedly significantly enriched. As for the disease-linked clones, they showed a CD8+ phenotype and occurred at relatively low frequencies in peripheral blood. A motif in TCR beta, a set of about 8 highly homologous variants, appeared characteristic of ankylosing spondylitis blood.

Trimming took off 0 bases at V and 3 bases at J, with 12 bases between the two ends. The length of the CDR3 is 16 residues. The germline V gene has CDR1 ENHRY and CDR2 SYGVKD. To note about this clonotype: What it binds is unknown.

Sequencing used blood, either unsorted or a sorted T cell fraction (not recorded which). The receptor comes from a male donor with ankylosing spondylitis. The gene calls are TRBV10-3 and TRBJ1-3, with D unresolved. CDR3 protein: CAISESSGSDGNTIYF. The CDR3, as DNA: TGTGCCATCAGTGAGTCGAGCGGGTCCGATGGAAACACCATATATTTT.